One sample yielded the 2 T cell receptor beta chains listed below, sequenced in a study of OX40 agonist ivuxolimab in advanced cancers. Sequenced by immunoSEQ multiplex PCR; TCRdb stores in-frame clones only, minus some. The data show 15,000 to 20,000 clones, with about four fifths seen just once and 40% to 45% held by the top ten. The material was CD4+ or CD8+ T cells sorted from blood, obtained in a trial of the OX40 agonist ivuxolimab. The receptors originated from an adult with an advanced solid tumor such as melanoma, head and neck, liver or kidney cancer.

The gene calls are TRBV7-3 and TRBJ2-7; D is undetermined. Germline V lookup: CDR1 SGHTA, CDR2 FQGTGA. The CDR3 is 13 residues long. The ends were cut back, 5 bases at V and 5 bases at J, with 13 bases in the middle. The CDR3 sequence is CASSPAWLDEQYF. The CDR3 DNA is TGTGCCAGCAGCCCCGCTTGGTTGGACGAGCAGTACTTC. Full variable domain (outside the CDR3, taken from reference TRBV7-3 and TRBJ2-7): GAGVSQTPSNKVTEKGKYVELRCDPISGHTALYWYRQSLGQGPEFLIYFQGTGAADDSGLPNDRFFAVRPEGSVSTLKIQRTERGDSAVYLCASSPAWLDEQYFGPGTRLTVT.

This chain connects TRBV6-5 to TRBJ1-1, with no clear D. Trimming left V 0 bases short and J 4 bases short, with 15 bases between. Germline V CDR1 and CDR2: MNHEY, SVGAGI. The CDR3 runs to 16 residues. The CDR3 coding sequence is TGTGCCAGCAGTTACTCTAAAAGGGCGGGTTTCACTGAAGCTTTCTTT. Its protein product is CASSYSKRAGFTEAFF.